This T cell receptor (beta chain) was observed in a study of cytomegalovirus exposure and HLA in healthy donors. Study results and limitations: A link between a missense DCLRE1C variant and TCR beta V- and J-gene trimming emerged from a later analysis. In a later analysis, at a false discovery rate of 0.05, fewer than 20,000 TCR beta sequences were associated with HLA alleles. An ancestry cluster, one associated with Asian ancestry, reportedly showed fewer N-insertions than the approximately 660-donor mean in a later analysis.

The PCR made use of 60 Vbeta and 13 Jbeta primers. Assay: immunoSEQ multiplex PCR; the TCRdb copy retains only in-frame clones and omits some. The data hold just over 150,000 clones, with 60% to 80% observed a single time. Worth noting for this clone: The antigen remains unidentified.

Germline values: CDR1 PRHDT, CDR2 FYEKMQ (reference sequence). Trimming took 5 bases from V and 3 from J; bases not matched to a gene: 5. This CDR3 comprises 14 residues. The origin of this receptor is a woman in her thirties in good health and CMV-seronegative. Sequenced: PBMCs. The chain joins TRBV13 to TRBJ2-7, with 9 positions matching TRBD1. The CDR3 region is CASSPRQGGYEQYF. DNA for the CDR3: TGTGCCAGCAGCCCGAGACAGGGGGGCTACGAGCAGTACTTC.